This entry concerns a single T cell receptor beta chain. The table came from immunoSEQ multiplex PCR; TCRdb's copy has only in-frame clones and leaves some out. The table lists about 220,000 clones, approximately 83% of them singletons, with 4.8% in the top ten. The data are from a study of blood T cell repertoires in COVID-19. The ends were cut back, 7 bases at V and 2 bases at J, with 8 bases in the middle. This CDR3 contains 12 residues. Germline V CDR1 and CDR2: SQVTM, ANQGSEA. This TCR was sampled from a woman aged 45-60 years who had been exposed to COVID-19. The sequenced sample was PBMCs or T cells enriched from blood (not recorded which). V and J are TRBV29-1 and TRBJ2-2, with TRBD1 as a possible D gene (5 bases). The CDR3 loop reads CSAQGNTGELFF. The CDR3 bases are TGCAGCGCCCAGGGTAACACCGGGGAGCTGTTTTTT.